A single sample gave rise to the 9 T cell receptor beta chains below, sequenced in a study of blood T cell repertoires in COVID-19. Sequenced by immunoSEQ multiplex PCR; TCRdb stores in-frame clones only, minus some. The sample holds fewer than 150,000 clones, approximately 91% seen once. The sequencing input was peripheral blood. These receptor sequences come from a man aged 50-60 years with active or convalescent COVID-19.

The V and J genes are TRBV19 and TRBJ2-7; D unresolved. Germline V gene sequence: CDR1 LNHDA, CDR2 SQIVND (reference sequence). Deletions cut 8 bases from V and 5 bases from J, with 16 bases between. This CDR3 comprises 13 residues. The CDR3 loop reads CASGPTSVHEQYF. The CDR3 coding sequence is TGTGCCAGTGGGCCGACGTCCGTCCACGAGCAGTACTTC.

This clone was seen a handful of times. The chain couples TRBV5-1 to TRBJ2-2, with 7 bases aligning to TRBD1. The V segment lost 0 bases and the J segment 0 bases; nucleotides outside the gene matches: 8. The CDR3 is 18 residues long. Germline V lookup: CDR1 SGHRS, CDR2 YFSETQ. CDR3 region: CASSLVGIDRANTGELFF. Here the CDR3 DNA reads TGCGCCAGCAGCTTGGTGGGGATTGACAGGGCGAACACCGGGGAGCTGTTTTTT.

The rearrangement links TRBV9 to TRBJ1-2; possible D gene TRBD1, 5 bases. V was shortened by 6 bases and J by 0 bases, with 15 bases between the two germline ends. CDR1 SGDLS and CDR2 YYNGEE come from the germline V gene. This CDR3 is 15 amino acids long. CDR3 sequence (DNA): TGTGCCAGCACCACGGGGGGAAACTCTAACTATGGCTACACCTTC. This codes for CASTTGGNSNYGYTF.

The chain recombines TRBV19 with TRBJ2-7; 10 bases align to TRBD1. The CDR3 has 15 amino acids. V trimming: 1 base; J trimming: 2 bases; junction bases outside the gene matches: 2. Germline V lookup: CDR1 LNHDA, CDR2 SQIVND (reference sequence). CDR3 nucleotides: TGTGCCAGTAGTATAGTTGGGACAGGGGCCTACGAGCAGTACTTC. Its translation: CASSIVGTGAYEQYF.

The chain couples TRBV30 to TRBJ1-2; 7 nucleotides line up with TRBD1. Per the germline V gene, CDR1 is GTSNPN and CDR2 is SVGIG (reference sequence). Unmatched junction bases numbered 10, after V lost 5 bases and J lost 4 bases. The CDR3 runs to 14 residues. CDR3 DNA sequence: TGTGCCTGGGGGACCGGGACAGAAGTCTATGGCTACACCTTC. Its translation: CAWGTGTEVYGYTF.

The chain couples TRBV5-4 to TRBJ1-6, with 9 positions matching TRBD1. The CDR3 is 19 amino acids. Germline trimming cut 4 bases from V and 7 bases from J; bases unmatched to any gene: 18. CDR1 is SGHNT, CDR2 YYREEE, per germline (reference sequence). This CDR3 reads CASSSFGAGTGFYNSPLHF. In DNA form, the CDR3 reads TGTGCCAGCAGCAGTTTTGGAGCCGGGACAGGGTTTTACAATTCACCCCTCCACTTT.

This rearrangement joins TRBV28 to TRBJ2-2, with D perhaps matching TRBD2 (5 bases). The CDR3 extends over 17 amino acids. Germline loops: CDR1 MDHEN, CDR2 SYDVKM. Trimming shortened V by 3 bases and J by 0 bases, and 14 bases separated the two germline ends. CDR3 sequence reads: CASSFPLLGANTGELFF. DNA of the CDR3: TGTGCCAGCAGTTTTCCCCTCCTCGGGGCGAACACCGGGGAGCTGTTTTTT.

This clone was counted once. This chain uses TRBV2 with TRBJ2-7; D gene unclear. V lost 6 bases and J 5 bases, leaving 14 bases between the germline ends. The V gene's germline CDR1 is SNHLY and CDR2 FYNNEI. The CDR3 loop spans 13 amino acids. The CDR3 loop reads CASREYSPNEQYF. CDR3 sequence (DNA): TGTGCCAGCAGGGAATACAGCCCTAACGAGCAGTACTTC. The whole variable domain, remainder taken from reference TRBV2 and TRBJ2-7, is EPEVTQTPSHQVTQMGQEVILRCVPISNHLYFYWYRQILGQKVEFLVSFYNNEISEKSEIFDDQFSVERPDGSNFTLKIRSTKLEDSAMYFCASREYSPNEQYFGPGTRLTVT.

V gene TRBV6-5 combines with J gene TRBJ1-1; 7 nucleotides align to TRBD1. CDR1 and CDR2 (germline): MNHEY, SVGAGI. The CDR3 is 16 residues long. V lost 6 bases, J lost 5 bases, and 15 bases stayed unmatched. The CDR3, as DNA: TGTGCCAGCAGCTACACGTTGGACAGGTCCGGGACTGAAGCTTTCTTT. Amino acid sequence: CASSYTLDRSGTEAFF.